This passage covers 7 T cell receptor beta chains from one sample sequenced in a study of cytomegalovirus exposure and HLA in healthy donors (dated by TCRdb to 2017 to 2019). The library came from the immunoSEQ multiplex PCR assay. The multiplex PCR relied on a mix of 60 forward primers for TCR Vbeta segments and 13 reverse primers for TCR Jbeta segments. The immuneACCESS repertoire file appears here via TCRdb, limited to in-frame rearrangements. These files lack a portion of the clones; in checked studies, under half of the deficit traces to unresolved V genes, and the cause of the others is not known. Counted in this sample were about 150,000 clones; roughly 80% of them appeared once. The ten biggest clones cover 3.1% of the sample. Material: PBMCs. Every receptor here comes from a male donor in good health and CMV-seronegative.

This chain uses TRBV2 with TRBJ1-5; 10 bases match TRBD1. V shed 6 bases and J 0 bases; nucleotides not matched to a gene: 5. This CDR3 comprises 16 residues. Germline-derived CDR1 and CDR2 are SNHLY and FYNNEI. This chain's CDR3 is CASRATGGRSNQPQHF. The CDR3 bases are TGTGCCAGCAGGGCGACAGGGGGCCGTAGCAATCAGCCCCAGCATTTT.

V gene TRBV28 combines with J gene TRBJ2-7, with D tentatively TRBD2 (5 bases). The germline V gene encodes CDR1 MDHEN and CDR2 SYDVKM. V was pared by 6 bases and J by 0 bases, with 18 bases between. The CDR3 is 16 residues long. CDR3 protein: CASSTEGTHSSYEQYF. The CDR3 nucleotides are TGTGCCAGCAGCACAGAGGGAACTCACAGCTCCTACGAGCAGTACTTC.

V and J are TRBV7-9 and TRBJ2-7, with 8 bases fitting TRBD2. The V and J ends lost 5 bases and 5 bases, in that order; junction bases with no gene match: 8. Germline V gives CDR1 SEHNR, CDR2 FQNEAQ (reference sequence). The CDR3 spans 14 residues. The DNA of the CDR3 is TGTGCCAGCAGCCCCCCGGGAGGGCACCACGAGCAGTACTTC. Protein product: CASSPPGGHHEQYF. Using reference TRBV7-9 and TRBJ2-7 for the parts outside the CDR3, the full variable domain is DTGVSQNPRHKITKRGQNVTFRCDPISEHNRLYWYRQTLGQGPEFLTYFQNEAQLEKSRLLSDRFSAERPKGSFSTLEIQRTEQGDSAMYLCASSPPGGHHEQYFGPGTRLTVT.

The genes are TRBV10-3 and TRBJ2-7, with a tentative D call TRBD1 (6 bases). The CDR3 is 13 amino acids. Per the germline V gene, CDR1 is ENHRY and CDR2 is SYGVKD. Trimming removed 6 bases at V and 3 bases at J, with 12 bases between. The CDR3 reads CAISRPDSYEQYF. The CDR3 DNA reads TGTGCCATCAGCCGCCCGGACAGCTACGAGCAGTACTTC.

On this clone itself: Additional DNA sequences in this sample encode the identical CDR3. The chain couples TRBV18 to TRBJ2-7, with TRBD1 as a possible D gene (6 bases). Per germline, CDR1 KGHSH and CDR2 LQKENI. V lost 3 bases and J lost 0, with 9 bases in between. The CDR3 totals 14 residues. In DNA form, the CDR3 reads TGTGCCAGCTCACCCGACAGGAGCTCCTACGAGCAGTACTTC. Amino acid sequence: CASSPDRSSYEQYF.

V and J are TRBV28 and TRBJ2-6, with D unclear. The ends were cut back, 3 bases at V and 0 bases at J, with 12 bases in the middle. Per germline, CDR1 MDHEN and CDR2 SYDVKM. The CDR3 covers 17 residues. The CDR3 DNA reads as TGTGCCAGCAGTTTTGCCGATATTAGCTCTGGGGCCAACGTCCTGACTTTC. Translation: CASSFADISSGANVLTF.

This clone showed up just once. This chain joins TRBV2 and TRBJ2-2; TRBD2 is a possible D gene (6 bases). Germline assignment: CDR1 SNHLY and CDR2 FYNNEI. The CDR3 loop spans 14 amino acids. V was clipped by 3 bases and J by 5 bases, with 10 bases between them. CDR3 in amino acids: CASSDDGGTGELFF. The DNA for the CDR3 is TGTGCCAGCAGTGATGACGGGGGTACCGGGGAGCTGTTTTTT.